A single sample is the source of the 5 T cell receptor beta chains below, sequenced in a study of CDR3 diversity in severe acne. TCRdb itself ran the PCR reads through MiXCR, one entry per CDR3 protein. The sample carries around 94,000 distinct CDR3 sequences, 51% recorded once. The sample comprised blood. The receptors were gathered from a male donor with acne.

This clonotype was seen just once. The CDR3 end shows no conserved phenylalanine or tryptophan, and so a read error is likely. The limits of the CDR3 on the DNA are not certain, so only TCRdb's listed CDR3 is given. The rearrangement joins TRBV29-1 to TRBJ2-1; the DNA was not used to check the table's D call, TRBD2. The CDR3 is 10 amino acids long, termini counted. Germline loops: CDR1 SQVTM, CDR2 ANQGSEA. The CDR3: CSVVTSGAAL.

V gene TRBV10-2 combines with J gene TRBJ2-5, with TRBD2 matching 7 bases. CDR3 length equals 17 residues. Trimming removed 0 bases from V and 2 bases from J; junction bases left unmatched: 9. In germline, CDR1 is WSHSY, CDR2 SAAADI. CDR3 protein: CASSESSRGGGQETQYF. CDR3 nucleotides: TGCGCCAGCAGTGAGTCGTCACGCGGGGGAGGGCAAGAGACCCAGTACTTC.

The rearrangement uses TRBV7-2 and TRBJ2-7; D may be TRBD1 (5 bases). The germline CDR1 and CDR2 sequences are SGHTA and FQGNSA. Trimming took 5 bases from V and 12 from J, leaving 8 bases between them. The CDR3 covers 9 residues. The chain's CDR3 is CASSPTGYF. In DNA, the CDR3 is TGTGCCAGCAGCCCCACAGGGTACTTC.

This rearrangement joins TRBV5-4 to TRBJ1-1; a possible D gene is TRBD1 (5 bases). The V and J ends lost 7 bases and 5 bases respectively, with 9 bases between them. The CDR3 sequence is 11 residues long. Germline lookup yields CDR1 SGHNT and CDR2 YYREEE (reference sequence). CDR3 loop: CASVGETEAFF. CDR3 in DNA: TGTGCCAGCGTAGGGGAAACTGAAGCTTTCTTT.

This chain uses TRBV29-1 with TRBJ2-2, with D possibly being TRBD1 (5 bases). The length of the CDR3 is 14 residues. The V gene lost 4 bases and the J gene lost 0 bases, with 9 bases spanning the gap. Germline assignment: CDR1 SQVTM and CDR2 ANQGSEA. Here the CDR3 DNA reads TGCAGCGTTGGACAGCGCACGAACACCGGGGAGCTGTTTTTT. It is translated as CSVGQRTNTGELFF.